The rows below give T cell receptor beta chains drawn from one sample of a study of CDR3 diversity in severe acne. TCRdb fed the PCR reads into MiXCR, producing one record per CDR3 protein. The sample comprises about 76,000 distinct CDR3 sequences, under 65% of which are singletons, and around 15% rests with the top ten. Sequencing input: blood. Receptors originate from a male donor in good health, without acne. CDR3s include the opening cysteine and the closing phenylalanine or tryptophan. A D gene is named only where the DNA matches it firmly. Clone sizes are given selectively: once, few, many, or a class where the clone is expanded.

v_gene: TRBV7-9
d_gene: NA
abundance: NA
j_gene: TRBJ2-3
CDR3nt: TGTGCCAGCAGCGGGGAATGGGGGACCAGTGCAGATACGCAGTATTTT
CDR3aa: CASSGEWGTSADTQYF

v_gene: TRBV29-1
d_gene: NA
abundance: NA
j_gene: TRBJ1-1
CDR3nt: TGCAGCGTTGAACCCGGGAAGAAAGCTTTCTTT
CDR3aa: CSVEPGKKAFF

v_gene: TRBV5-1
d_gene: NA
abundance: few
j_gene: TRBJ1-2
CDR3nt: TGCGCCAGCAGCGCCGGGACGGGTAACTATGGCTACACCTTC
CDR3aa: CASSAGTGNYGYTF

v_gene: TRBV7-2
d_gene: TRBD2
abundance: NA
j_gene: TRBJ2-1
CDR3nt: TGTGCCAGCAGCACAGTAGCGGGAGGGCCCTACAATGAGCAGTTCTTC
CDR3aa: CASSTVAGGPYNEQFF

v_gene: TRBV7-2
d_gene: TRBD1
abundance: NA
j_gene: TRBJ2-3
CDR3nt: TGTGCCAGCAGCTCCTACAGGGGTCGGGAGTATTTT
CDR3aa: CASSSYRGREYF

v_gene: TRBV12-3/TRBV12-4
d_gene: NA
abundance: few
j_gene: TRBJ2-7
CDR3nt: TGTGCCAACTACGAGCAGTACTTC
CDR3aa: CANYEQYF

v_gene: TRBV11-2
d_gene: NA
abundance: NA
j_gene: TRBJ2-7
CDR3nt: TGTGCCAGCAGCTTAGTATCAGGGACTCTCTACGAGCAGTACTTC
CDR3aa: CASSLVSGTLYEQYF

v_gene: TRBV20-1
d_gene: NA
abundance: NA
j_gene: TRBJ2-1
CDR3nt: TGCAGTGCTAGAGATTTAGGAGGGCCATACAATGAGCAGTTCTTC
CDR3aa: CSARDLGGPYNEQFF

v_gene: TRBV29-1
d_gene: TRBD1
abundance: many
j_gene: TRBJ2-3
CDR3nt: TGCAGCGTTGAAGGGCAGGGGGCAGATACGCAGTATTTT
CDR3aa: CSVEGQGADTQYF

v_gene: TRBV10-2
d_gene: NA
abundance: many
j_gene: TRBJ2-1
CDR3nt: TGCGCCAGCAGTGAGTCAGGGGGAGGGCCTGGAAATGAGCAGTTCTTC
CDR3aa: CASSESGGGPGNEQFF

v_gene: TRBV19
d_gene: NA
abundance: NA
j_gene: TRBJ2-5
CDR3nt: TGTGCCAGTAATTGGCAGAACGATCAGCCCCAGTACTTC
CDR3aa: CASNWQNDQPQYF

v_gene: TRBV15
d_gene: NA
abundance: few
j_gene: TRBJ2-5
CDR3nt: TGTGCCACCCGAACTGAGTACCAAGAGACCCAGTACTTC
CDR3aa: CATRTEYQETQYF

v_gene: TRBV7-2
d_gene: NA
abundance: NA
j_gene: TRBJ2-7
CDR3nt: TGTGCCAGCAGCTTCTACCCCTACGAGCAGTACTTC
CDR3aa: CASSFYPYEQYF

v_gene: TRBV20-1
d_gene: TRBD2
abundance: NA
j_gene: TRBJ2-7
CDR3nt: TGCAGTGCTTCCGCCGGGACTAGCGCCTACGAGCAGTACTTC
CDR3aa: CSASAGTSAYEQYF

v_gene: TRBV2
d_gene: NA
abundance: NA
j_gene: TRBJ2-5
CDR3nt: TGTGCCAGCAGGAGGTTCCACCAAGAGACCCAGTACTTC
CDR3aa: CASRRFHQETQYF

v_gene: TRBV20-1
d_gene: TRBD1
abundance: NA
j_gene: TRBJ1-6
CDR3nt: TGCAGTGCTCGACGTCCCGGGACAGGGGATGCACCCCTCCACTTT
CDR3aa: CSARRPGTGDAPLHF

v_gene: TRBV15
d_gene: NA
abundance: medium-sized
j_gene: TRBJ1-6
CDR3nt: TGTGCCACCAGAGGGAAAACGGGAAATTCACCCCTCCACTTT
CDR3aa: CATRGKTGNSPLHF

v_gene: TRBV13
d_gene: NA
abundance: many
j_gene: TRBJ2-7
CDR3nt: TGTGCCAGCAGCCCAGGGGGCGGGAGGTTCTACGAGCAGTACTTC
CDR3aa: CASSPGGGRFYEQYF

v_gene: TRBV20-1
d_gene: NA
abundance: NA
j_gene: TRBJ1-6
CDR3nt: TGCAGTGCCAGGACAGCGTCAAATTCACCCCTCCACTTT
CDR3aa: CSARTASNSPLHF

v_gene: TRBV4-2
d_gene: TRBD2
abundance: many
j_gene: TRBJ2-3
CDR3nt: TGTGCCAGCAGCCCTACACCGGGACTAGCGGGAGGGCGGGGCACAGATACGCAGTATTTT
CDR3aa: CASSPTPGLAGGRGTDTQYF

v_gene: TRBV20-1
d_gene: NA
abundance: NA
j_gene: TRBJ2-3
CDR3nt: TGCAGTGACAGGGAAACGCAGTATTTT
CDR3aa: CSDRETQYF

v_gene: TRBV28
d_gene: NA
abundance: few
j_gene: TRBJ2-5
CDR3nt: TGTGCCAGCAGTTCGGGTTCATGGACTCAAGAGACCCAGTACTTC
CDR3aa: CASSSGSWTQETQYF

v_gene: TRBV2
d_gene: TRBD2
abundance: many
j_gene: TRBJ2-7
CDR3nt: TGTGCCAGCAAGGATGTTGTAGCGGGAGGGCCCAGCGAGCAGTACTTC
CDR3aa: CASKDVVAGGPSEQYF

v_gene: TRBV10-3
d_gene: TRBD2
abundance: once
j_gene: TRBJ2-1
CDR3nt: TGTGCCATCAACTCCGGGACTAGCGGTGTCTACAATGAGCAGTTCTTC
CDR3aa: CAINSGTSGVYNEQFF

v_gene: TRBV29-1
d_gene: NA
abundance: once
j_gene: TRBJ1-2
CDR3nt: TGCAGCGTTGGGGGGGGGGACCCCGCTTATGGCTACACCTTC
CDR3aa: CSVGGGDPAYGYTF

v_gene: TRBV20-1
d_gene: TRBD1
abundance: NA
j_gene: TRBJ2-2
CDR3nt: TGCAGTGCTAAAGGACAGGGGGCGAACACCGGGGAGCTGTTTTTT
CDR3aa: CSAKGQGANTGELFF

v_gene: TRBV7-3
d_gene: TRBD1
abundance: NA
j_gene: TRBJ1-2
CDR3nt: TGTGCCAACAGCTCAGGGGGTGGCTACACCTTC
CDR3aa: CANSSGGGYTF

v_gene: TRBV24-1
d_gene: NA
abundance: NA
j_gene: TRBJ2-2
CDR3nt: TGTGCCACCAGTGATGACACCACCGGGGAGCTGTTTTTT
CDR3aa: CATSDDTTGELFF

v_gene: TRBV7-9
d_gene: NA
abundance: many
j_gene: TRBJ2-5
CDR3nt: TGTGCCAGCGCTCAGGCGGGCCAAGAGACCCAGTACTTC
CDR3aa: CASAQAGQETQYF

v_gene: TRBV20-1
d_gene: TRBD1
abundance: NA
j_gene: TRBJ2-7
CDR3nt: TGCAGTGCTAGAGCGCCACGGACAGGGGGCTACGAGCAGTACTTC
CDR3aa: CSARAPRTGGYEQYF

v_gene: TRBV11-2
d_gene: NA
abundance: NA
j_gene: TRBJ2-2
CDR3nt: NA
CDR3aa: CASSLSTSHEQYFGPGTGELFF

v_gene: TRBV4-2
d_gene: NA
abundance: few
j_gene: TRBJ1-3
CDR3nt: TGTGCCAGCAGCCAAGACGCCGCCAGAAACACCATATATTTT
CDR3aa: CASSQDAARNTIYF

v_gene: TRBV13
d_gene: TRBD1
abundance: NA
j_gene: TRBJ2-7
CDR3nt: TGTGCCAGCAGTCCCGGATTTACAGGGGGCCCTACCTACGAGCAGTACTTC
CDR3aa: CASSPGFTGGPTYEQYF

v_gene: TRBV7-2
d_gene: NA
abundance: NA
j_gene: TRBJ2-3
CDR3nt: TGTGCCAGCAGCCTTGGGGGGCCTCTCGATACGCAGTATTTT
CDR3aa: CASSLGGPLDTQYF

v_gene: TRBV5-1
d_gene: NA
abundance: NA
j_gene: TRBJ1-1
CDR3nt: TGCGCCAGCAGCTTGCCCGGAAGGCGCGAAGCTTTCTTT
CDR3aa: CASSLPGRREAFF

v_gene: TRBV24-1
d_gene: NA
abundance: few
j_gene: TRBJ2-5
CDR3nt: TGTGCCACCAGTGATTCCCGGCCGGAGGACCAGACCCAGTACTTC
CDR3aa: CATSDSRPEDQTQYF

v_gene: TRBV6-5
d_gene: NA
abundance: many
j_gene: TRBJ1-4
CDR3nt: TGTGCCAGCAGTCGGGTGGGAGAAAAACTGTTTTTT
CDR3aa: CASSRVGEKLFF

v_gene: TRBV7-6
d_gene: TRBD1
abundance: many
j_gene: TRBJ1-6
CDR3nt: TGTGCCAGCAGCTTAGGGGGACAGGGAAACTCACCCCTCCACTTT
CDR3aa: CASSLGGQGNSPLHF

v_gene: TRBV2
d_gene: NA
abundance: NA
j_gene: TRBJ2-3
CDR3nt: TGTGCCAGCAGTCTCGACAGTCTTAGCACAGATACGCAGTATTTT
CDR3aa: CASSLDSLSTDTQYF

v_gene: TRBV20-1
d_gene: TRBD2
abundance: many
j_gene: TRBJ2-5
CDR3nt: TGCAGTGGAAGATTACTAGCGGTAGAGACCCAGTACTTC
CDR3aa: CSGRLLAVETQYF

v_gene: TRBV27
d_gene: NA
abundance: NA
j_gene: TRBJ2-1
CDR3nt: TGTGCCAGCGCGATCGCGGATACGCAGTTCTTC
CDR3aa: CASAIADTQFF

v_gene: TRBV2
d_gene: TRBD2
abundance: few
j_gene: TRBJ2-5
CDR3nt: TGTGCCAGCAGTCCGGGACTAGCGGAAGTCGACCAAGAGACCCAGTACTTC
CDR3aa: CASSPGLAEVDQETQYF

v_gene: TRBV5-1
d_gene: TRBD2
abundance: NA
j_gene: TRBJ2-5
CDR3nt: TGTGCCAGCAGCTTCACGGGCCGGACTAGCGGCTTGGAGACCCAGTACTTC
CDR3aa: CASSFTGRTSGLETQYF

v_gene: TRBV10-2
d_gene: TRBD2
abundance: NA
j_gene: TRBJ2-7
CDR3nt: TGCGCCAGTGGCGGGAGATCCTACGAGCAGTACTTC
CDR3aa: CASGGRSYEQYF

v_gene: TRBV5-8
d_gene: NA
abundance: NA
j_gene: TRBJ2-7
CDR3nt: TGTGCCAGCAGCTTGGAGGGACCGGACGGGGGACATGGGCAGTACTTC
CDR3aa: CASSLEGPDGGHGQYF

v_gene: TRBV20-1
d_gene: TRBD1
abundance: NA
j_gene: TRBJ2-5
CDR3nt: TGCAGTGCTAGAGAGCGAGACAGGGGCGGCAATCAGCCCCAGTACTTC
CDR3aa: CSARERDRGGNQPQYF

v_gene: TRBV5-1
d_gene: NA
abundance: NA
j_gene: TRBJ2-7
CDR3nt: TGCGCCAGCAGCTTGGCGCCAAGGACGCCTCGCGAGCAGTACTTC
CDR3aa: CASSLAPRTPREQYF

v_gene: TRBV9
d_gene: NA
abundance: NA
j_gene: TRBJ1-1
CDR3nt: TGTGCCAGCAGCGCCCCCAGGGAGAACACTGAAGCTTTCTTT
CDR3aa: CASSAPRENTEAFF

v_gene: TRBV6-4
d_gene: TRBD1
abundance: many
j_gene: TRBJ2-7
CDR3nt: TGTGCCAGCAGTGGGGCCACGGGGACAGGCGGCTCCTACGAGCAGTACTTC
CDR3aa: CASSGATGTGGSYEQYF

v_gene: TRBV20-1
d_gene: NA
abundance: NA
j_gene: TRBJ1-5
CDR3nt: TGCAGTGCTGTGGATGAGGCAGGGAGCAATCAGCCCCAGCATTTT
CDR3aa: CSAVDEAGSNQPQHF

v_gene: TRBV29-1
d_gene: NA
abundance: many
j_gene: TRBJ1-1
CDR3nt: TGCAGCGTTGTACTGGGGTCGGGCACTGAAGCTTTCTTT
CDR3aa: CSVVLGSGTEAFF

v_gene: TRBV9
d_gene: NA
abundance: many
j_gene: TRBJ2-1
CDR3nt: TGTGCCAGCAGCGCCGACAGGTACAAACGCAATGAGCAGTTCTTC
CDR3aa: CASSADRYKRNEQFF

v_gene: TRBV10-1
d_gene: NA
abundance: medium-sized
j_gene: TRBJ2-7
CDR3nt: TGCGCCAGCAGTGAGTTAGGCAGGGAATACGAGCAGTACTTC
CDR3aa: CASSELGREYEQYF

v_gene: TRBV10-2
d_gene: TRBD1
abundance: NA
j_gene: TRBJ2-7
CDR3nt: TGCGCCAGCAGCCAAGATTCTCCGGGACAGGGCTCCTGCGAGCAGTACTTC
CDR3aa: CASSQDSPGQGSCEQYF

v_gene: TRBV2
d_gene: TRBD1
abundance: few
j_gene: TRBJ1-2
CDR3nt: TGTGCCAGCAGTCTGGACAGGAACTATGGCTACACCTTC
CDR3aa: CASSLDRNYGYTF